The 3 T cell receptor beta chains in this list originate from one sample, sequenced in a study of control samples from healthy donors and cancer patients (dated by TCRdb to the early 2020s). Libraries were prepared through the immunoSEQ multiplex PCR assay. The immuneACCESS repertoire file appears here via TCRdb, limited to in-frame rearrangements. These files lack a portion of the clones; in checked studies, under half of the deficit traces to unresolved V genes, and the cause of the others is not known. This sample gives approximately 70,000 clones in total; 70% to 90% of them show up just once. The top ten hold around 2% of the sample. Material for sequencing was PBMCs. The receptors come from a woman between 45 and 60 years old with head and neck cancer.

The chain recombines TRBV7-9 with TRBJ1-4, with D possibly TRBD1 on 5 matching bases. Per germline, CDR1 SEHNR and CDR2 FQNEAQ (reference sequence). This CDR3 comprises 15 residues. Trimming pared 3 bases from V and 0 bases from J, leaving 8 bases between. CDR3: CASSLRRATNEKLFF. The CDR3 DNA is TGTGCCAGCAGCTTGCGCAGGGCAACTAATGAAAAACTGTTTTTT.

This clone was seen a handful of times. The chain recombines TRBV28 with TRBJ1-6, with D possibly matching TRBD1 (5 bases). In germline, CDR1 is MDHEN, CDR2 SYDVKM. Trimming took off 10 bases at V and 7 bases at J, with 20 bases between the two ends. This CDR3 spans 15 amino acids. In DNA form, the CDR3 reads TGTGCCACCACCGCCATTTACAGGCTCAATTCACCCCTCCACTTT. Translating it yields CATTAIYRLNSPLHF.

This sequence joins TRBV7-2 and TRBJ2-3; 7 bases line up with TRBD1. J was trimmed by 4 bases and V by 5 bases; bases with no gene match: 6. This CDR3 is built from 14 residues. CDR1 and CDR2 (germline): SGHTA, FQGNSA. The CDR3 DNA reads TGTGCCAGCAGCCTACAGGGGAGCGCAGATACGCAGTATTTT. Encoded protein: CASSLQGSADTQYF.